This is a list of T cell receptor beta chains from one sample in a study of blood T cells in healthy people across ages. TCRdb independently ran MiXCR on the 5' RACE reads; one entry per CDR3 protein. Found here are 1.5 million or so distinct CDR3 sequences, 42% of them singletons; the top ten hold 7% to 9%. The sequencing sample was made of blood. The source of these receptors is a woman aged 18-29 years in good health. Each CDR3 is given with its conserved first and last residue. Each record gives: CDR3 DNA, CDR3 protein, J gene, D gene, clone size, CDR3 length, V gene. D genes are given only for firm matches. The size field is filled for only some rows; it gives once, few, many or a size class.

CDR3 DNA: TGTGCCAGCAGTCGACTAGCGGGAGGGAACACCGGGGAGCTGTTTTTT
CDR3 protein: CASSRLAGGNTGELFF
J gene: TRBJ2-2
D gene: TRBD2
clone size: NA
CDR3 length: 16
V gene: TRBV2

CDR3 DNA: TGTGCCATCAGCCCTGATCGAGAGTCCCAGTACTTC
CDR3 protein: CAISPDRESQYF
J gene: TRBJ2-5
D gene: NA
clone size: NA
CDR3 length: 12
V gene: TRBV10-3

CDR3 DNA: TGTGCCAGCACCTGGGGTAGCGGGATCTATGAGCAGTACTTC
CDR3 protein: CASTWGSGIYEQYF
J gene: TRBJ2-7
D gene: TRBD2
clone size: few
CDR3 length: 14
V gene: TRBV12-3/TRBV12-4

CDR3 DNA: TGTGCCATCAGTGAGCCCGCGCCAGATACGCAGTATTTT
CDR3 protein: CAISEPAPDTQYF
J gene: TRBJ2-3
D gene: NA
clone size: few
CDR3 length: 13
V gene: TRBV10-3

CDR3 DNA: TGTGCCAGCAGAGTGCAGACCACAGATACGCAGTATTTT
CDR3 protein: CASRVQTTDTQYF
J gene: TRBJ2-3
D gene: NA
clone size: few
CDR3 length: 13
V gene: TRBV12-3/TRBV12-4

CDR3 DNA: TGTGCCACCAGCAGGGTAAGGACGTTCCCCCACGAGCAGTACTTC
CDR3 protein: CATSRVRTFPHEQYF
J gene: TRBJ2-7
D gene: NA
clone size: few
CDR3 length: 15
V gene: TRBV15

CDR3 DNA: TGTGCCAGCAGTGAAGCTCGACCGGGACTAGCGTTCTACGAGCAGTACTTC
CDR3 protein: CASSEARPGLAFYEQYF
J gene: TRBJ2-7
D gene: TRBD2
clone size: NA
CDR3 length: 17
V gene: TRBV6-1

CDR3 DNA: TGTGCCATCAGTGAAAGGGTGAACACTGAAGCTTTCTTT
CDR3 protein: CAISERVNTEAFF
J gene: TRBJ1-1
D gene: NA
clone size: few
CDR3 length: 13
V gene: TRBV10-3

CDR3 DNA: TGCGCCAGCAGCCAAGTTGTCCCGGGGGCGGATTACGAGCAGTACTTC
CDR3 protein: CASSQVVPGADYEQYF
J gene: TRBJ2-7
D gene: NA
clone size: NA
CDR3 length: 16
V gene: TRBV4-1

CDR3 DNA: TGTGCCAGCAGTGGGGGACACTTATACGAGCAGTACTTC
CDR3 protein: CASSGGHLYEQYF
J gene: TRBJ2-7
D gene: NA
clone size: NA
CDR3 length: 13
V gene: TRBV12-3/TRBV12-4

CDR3 DNA: TGTGCCATCAGTGAGTCGACGTCGGATTCACCCCTCCACTTT
CDR3 protein: CAISESTSDSPLHF
J gene: TRBJ1-6
D gene: NA
clone size: NA
CDR3 length: 14
V gene: TRBV10-3

CDR3 DNA: TGTGCCAGCAGCACCGGGACCTTACGGGAGACCCAGTACTTC
CDR3 protein: CASSTGTLRETQYF
J gene: TRBJ2-5
D gene: NA
clone size: NA
CDR3 length: 14
V gene: TRBV6-5

CDR3 DNA: TGCGCCAGCAGCTTGAGGGGGGCAGCATCGGATACGCAGTATTTT
CDR3 protein: CASSLRGAASDTQYF
J gene: TRBJ2-3
D gene: NA
clone size: NA
CDR3 length: 15
V gene: TRBV5-1

CDR3 DNA: TGCAGCGTCCGACAGGGGGCGAGCAATCAGCCCCAGCATTTT
CDR3 protein: CSVRQGASNQPQHF
J gene: TRBJ1-5
D gene: TRBD1
clone size: NA
CDR3 length: 14
V gene: TRBV29-1

CDR3 DNA: TGTGCCAGCAGGGTCGACAGGGGGCGTCCGGAGACCCAGTACTTC
CDR3 protein: CASRVDRGRPETQYF
J gene: TRBJ2-5
D gene: TRBD1
clone size: NA
CDR3 length: 15
V gene: TRBV2

CDR3 DNA: TGTGCCAGCATCCGGACTAGCGGGAGCTGGGGGTACAATGAGCAGTTCTTC
CDR3 protein: CASIRTSGSWGYNEQFF
J gene: TRBJ2-1
D gene: TRBD2
clone size: NA
CDR3 length: 17
V gene: TRBV6-1

CDR3 DNA: TGCAGCTGGAAGGCGGGGGGGACCAATGAGCAGTACTTC
CDR3 protein: CSWKAGGTNEQYF
J gene: TRBJ2-5
D gene: TRBD2
clone size: NA
CDR3 length: 13
V gene: TRBV20-1

CDR3 DNA: TGTGCCGGCAGCTTAATGGCTATGGGCCAGGGTGAGCAGTTCTTC
CDR3 protein: CAGSLMAMGQGEQFF
J gene: TRBJ2-1
D gene: NA
clone size: once
CDR3 length: 15
V gene: TRBV11-1

CDR3 DNA: TGCAGTGCTCCCCTCCCGACAGGGGGAACAAACGAGCAGTACTTC
CDR3 protein: CSAPLPTGGTNEQYF
J gene: TRBJ2-7
D gene: TRBD1
clone size: NA
CDR3 length: 15
V gene: TRBV20-1

CDR3 DNA: TGTGCCGCCGAGGACAGCCCTGGGGCCAACGTCCTGACTTTC
CDR3 protein: CAAEDSPGANVLTF
J gene: TRBJ2-6
D gene: NA
clone size: few
CDR3 length: 14
V gene: TRBV30

CDR3 DNA: TGTGCCAGCAGTTTTGGACTGCCTCGGTACTTC
CDR3 protein: CASSFGLPRYF
J gene: TRBJ2-5
D gene: NA
clone size: NA
CDR3 length: 11
V gene: TRBV6-7

CDR3 DNA: TGTGCCAGTAGTACTGCTTACAATGAGCAGTTCTTC
CDR3 protein: CASSTAYNEQFF
J gene: TRBJ2-1
D gene: NA
clone size: NA
CDR3 length: 12
V gene: TRBV19

CDR3 DNA: TGCAGTGCCCCGCGGGGAGGGAGAGACGAGCAGTACTTC
CDR3 protein: CSAPRGGRDEQYF
J gene: TRBJ2-7
D gene: TRBD2
clone size: many
CDR3 length: 13
V gene: TRBV20-1

CDR3 DNA: TGCAGTGCTAGAGATAACATGGCACCCCTCCACTTT
CDR3 protein: CSARDNMAPLHF
J gene: TRBJ1-6
D gene: NA
clone size: NA
CDR3 length: 12
V gene: TRBV20-1

CDR3 DNA: TGCAGTGCGAGCGGGACAGGGATAGAAGAGCAGTACTTC
CDR3 protein: CSASGTGIEEQYF
J gene: TRBJ2-7
D gene: TRBD1
clone size: NA
CDR3 length: 13
V gene: TRBV20-1

CDR3 DNA: TGTGCCACCAGTGATGCGACTAGGGGGCAAGAGACCCAGTACTTC
CDR3 protein: CATSDATRGQETQYF
J gene: TRBJ2-5
D gene: NA
clone size: NA
CDR3 length: 15
V gene: TRBV24-1

CDR3 DNA: TGCAGTGCCGAAAGTAGACAGACAGGGGGCAAGATCGACTATGGCTACACCTTC
CDR3 protein: CSAESRQTGGKIDYGYTF
J gene: TRBJ1-2
D gene: TRBD1
clone size: NA
CDR3 length: 18
V gene: TRBV20-1

CDR3 DNA: TGTGCCAGCAGTTACGCGGGACAGGGGAATGAAAAACTGTTTTTT
CDR3 protein: CASSYAGQGNEKLFF
J gene: TRBJ1-4
D gene: TRBD1
clone size: NA
CDR3 length: 15
V gene: TRBV6-6

CDR3 DNA: TGTGCCAGCAGGGGACAGGGATTTAATTCACCCCTCCACTTT
CDR3 protein: CASRGQGFNSPLHF
J gene: TRBJ1-6
D gene: TRBD1
clone size: NA
CDR3 length: 14
V gene: TRBV6-5

CDR3 DNA: TGTGCCAGCAGCACAGAGGGGGCCGGCTATGGCTACACCTTC
CDR3 protein: CASSTEGAGYGYTF
J gene: TRBJ1-2
D gene: TRBD1
clone size: many
CDR3 length: 14
V gene: TRBV28

CDR3 DNA: TGTGCCAGCAGCCTATCGAGGACTAGCGGGATCCTAGATACGCAGTATTTT
CDR3 protein: CASSLSRTSGILDTQYF
J gene: TRBJ2-3
D gene: TRBD2
clone size: NA
CDR3 length: 17
V gene: TRBV11-2

CDR3 DNA: TGTGCCAGTAAACGGGACAGGGGGTCCAATGAGCAGTTCTTC
CDR3 protein: CASKRDRGSNEQFF
J gene: TRBJ2-1
D gene: TRBD1
clone size: NA
CDR3 length: 14
V gene: TRBV19